Below are 24 T cell receptor beta chains sequenced from a single sample in a study of CD8+ T cells in alopecia areata. Extracted RNA was reverse transcribed into cDNA, the sequencing template. Assay used: immunoSEQ multiplex PCR; TCRdb lists only in-frame clones, some missing. Counted here are some 150,000 clones, less than 65% occurring once; the ten biggest clones make up around 34%. Sequenced sample: CD8+ T cells sorted from blood. The receptors shown here come from a human donor in good health.

The chain links TRBV29-1 to TRBJ2-7, with 8 bases lining up with TRBD1. This CDR3 comprises 18 residues. Germline V gene sequence: CDR1 SQVTM, CDR2 ANQGSEA. V shed 2 bases, J shed 2 bases, and the junction held 17 bases outside the gene matches. CDR3 sequence (DNA): TGCAGCGTTGAAACGATTGGACAGGGCCGGACCCCGACCTACGAGCAGTACTTC. Protein product: CSVETIGQGRTPTYEQYF.

The CDR3 sequence is CASSNAGNQPQHF. The CDR3 DNA reads as TGTGCCAGCAGTAATGCGGGTAATCAGCCCCAGCATTTT. The gene calls are TRBV2 and TRBJ1-5; the D is unclear. Looked up from germline, CDR1 is SNHLY and CDR2 is FYNNEI. Deletions cut 5 bases from V and 4 bases from J, with 9 bases between. The length of the CDR3 is 13 residues.

The gene calls are TRBV2 and TRBJ2-1; D is uncertain. Trimming took 7 bases from V and 3 from J, leaving 4 bases between them. The CDR3 extends over 11 amino acids. Germline V gives CDR1 SNHLY, CDR2 FYNNEI. CDR3 sequence reads: CASKGYNEQFF. DNA for the CDR3: TGTGCCAGCAAAGGCTACAATGAGCAGTTCTTC.

The V call is TRBV9, the J call TRBJ1-2; D remains ambiguous. From germline, CDR1 is SGDLS and CDR2 YYNGEE. The CDR3 has 11 residues. V shed 6 bases and J shed 4 bases, with 7 bases lying between them. In DNA, the CDR3 is TGTGCCAGCAAGGCCTTCTATGGCTACACCTTC. This sequence encodes CASKAFYGYTF.

V is TRBV30 and J is TRBJ2-2, with TRBD2 matching over 10 bases. Germline V gene data show CDR1 as GTSNPN and CDR2 as SVGIG (reference sequence). The CDR3 is 18 amino acids. The V segment lost 1 base and the J segment 1 base; nucleotides outside the gene matches: 9. CDR3 coding DNA: TGTGCCTGGAGTGGATGGAGTAGCGGGAGGAGGAACACCGGGGAGCTGTTTTTT. Its protein is CAWSGWSSGRRNTGELFF.

This rearrangement joins TRBV13 to TRBJ2-5; D perhaps matches TRBD2 (6 bases). V was pared by 5 bases and J by 2 bases, with 21 bases between. Germline V gives CDR1 PRHDT, CDR2 FYEKMQ (reference sequence). The CDR3 loop spans 17 amino acids. The CDR3 DNA follows: TGTGCCAGCAGCGGCCCCTCTAGCGTCAAGCTTCAAGAGACCCAGTACTTC. Translation: CASSGPSSVKLQETQYF.

This clone was recorded many times. The genes are TRBV5-1 and TRBJ2-2; the D is unclear. This CDR3 is 14 amino acids long. Trimming removed 6 bases from V and 7 bases from J, with 16 bases in between. Germline V gene sequence: CDR1 SGHRS, CDR2 YFSETQ. CDR3 region: CASTAEGPGGELFF. CDR3 DNA: TGCGCCAGCACCGCAGAAGGGCCGGGCGGGGAGCTGTTTTTT.

The chain is built from TRBV7-9 and TRBJ2-1, with 13 bases matching TRBD2. V lost 1 base and J lost 4; bases outside the gene matches: 4. The CDR3 has 17 residues. Germline V CDR1 and CDR2: SEHNR, FQNEAQ (reference sequence). CDR3 sequence: CASSLGAGLAGYNEQFF. DNA of the CDR3: TGTGCCAGCAGCTTAGGCGCGGGACTAGCGGGATACAATGAGCAGTTCTTC.

V is TRBV7-9 and J is TRBJ2-6; possibly TRBD2 for D (5 bases). CDR3 size: 15 residues. CDR1 is SEHNR and CDR2 is FQNEAQ in the germline V gene (reference sequence). The V and J ends lost 2 bases and 4 bases respectively, with 9 bases between them. The CDR3 nucleotides read TGTGCCAGCAGCTTACCGAGGGCCGGGGCCAACGTCCTGACTTTC. Protein: CASSLPRAGANVLTF.

V is TRBV2 and J is TRBJ2-5; D unclear. The CDR3 totals 12 residues. Germline V lookup: CDR1 SNHLY, CDR2 FYNNEI. Trimming shortened V by 6 bases and J by 4 bases, and 9 bases separated the two germline ends. The CDR3 DNA reads as TGTGCCAGCAGGTCGGGTCGAGAGACCCAGTACTTC. Translated, it gives CASRSGRETQYF.

The J gene is TRBJ2-3, the V gene TRBV5-4; 8 bases align to TRBD2. Germline CDR1 SGHNT, CDR2 YYREEE (reference sequence). V lost 1 base, J lost 2 bases, and 6 bases stayed unmatched. This CDR3 is built from 16 residues. CDR3 loop: CASSLRTSGSTDTQYF. CDR3 nucleotides: TGTGCCAGCAGCTTGCGAACTAGCGGTTCCACAGATACGCAGTATTTT. Looking up the rest from reference TRBV5-4 and TRBJ2-3 gives the full variable domain: ETGVTQSPTHLIKTRGQQVTLRCSSQSGHNTVSWYQQALGQGPQFIFQYYREEENGRGNFPPRFSGLQFPNYSSELNVNALELDDSALYLCASSLRTSGSTDTQYFGPGTRLTVL.

The chain recombines TRBV2 with TRBJ2-1; D gene unclear. Trimming took off 5 bases at V and 0 bases at J, with 5 bases between the two ends. The CDR3 covers 13 residues. Germline CDR1 reads SNHLY; CDR2 reads FYNNEI. In DNA form, the CDR3 reads TGTGCCAGCAGTTTCTACTCCTACAATGAGCAGTTCTTC. It translates to CASSFYSYNEQFF.

The rearrangement links TRBV5-1 to TRBJ2-1, with 11 bases lining up with TRBD2. Germline-derived CDR1 and CDR2 are SGHRS and YFSETQ. This CDR3 spans 17 amino acids. V lost 0 bases to trimming and J lost 0 bases; unmatched junction nucleotides: 2. The CDR3 spells CASSLGLAGSSYNEQFF. Here the CDR3 DNA reads TGCGCCAGCAGCTTGGGACTAGCGGGAAGCTCCTACAATGAGCAGTTCTTC.

This chain joins TRBV25-1 and TRBJ1-3, with D perhaps matching TRBD1 (5 bases). V lost 10 bases and J 0 bases, leaving 13 bases between the germline ends. This CDR3 contains 14 residues. CDR1 is MGHDK and CDR2 is SYGVNS in the germline V gene. The CDR3 DNA follows: TGTGCCACCTCGGGACGGTCCTCTGGAAACACCATATATTTT. It yields the protein CATSGRSSGNTIYF.

This clone was seen ten or more times. The junction and the germline gene differ at one end; a read error may be behind it. At the DNA level, this CDR3 is encoded by other sequences in the same sample as well. The genes are TRBV4-1 and TRBJ2-6; TRBD1 might be the D (6 bases). The CDR3 runs to 16 residues. Germline CDR1 is MGHRA and CDR2 is YSYEKL. The CDR3 DNA reads TGTGCCAGCAGCCAAGATGGGGGCGCTGGGGCCAACGTCCTGACTTTC. Protein product: CASSQDGGAGANVLTF.

This sequence joins TRBV27 and TRBJ2-3, with D uncertain. This CDR3 is 14 amino acids long. Germline loops: CDR1 MNHEY, CDR2 SMNVEV (reference sequence). With 3 bases removed from V and 3 bases from J, the gap between germline ends came to 10 bases. DNA for the CDR3: TGTGCCAGCAGTTTGTGGGGTGAAACAGATACGCAGTATTTT. Translation: CASSLWGETDTQYF.

This chain uses TRBV29-1 with TRBJ2-1; TRBD1 matches at 9 bases. The J segment lost 4 bases and the V segment lost 2 bases, leaving 3 bases of the junction unmatched. The germline V gene has CDR1 SQVTM and CDR2 ANQGSEA. The CDR3 totals 14 residues. As DNA, the CDR3 is TGCAGCGTTGAATGGGGGACAGGGTACAATGAGCAGTTCTTC. Its translation is CSVEWGTGYNEQFF.

The chain joins TRBV5-6 to TRBJ2-1, with 7 bases lining up with TRBD1. The CDR3 is 13 residues long. The V segment lost 4 bases and the J segment 10 bases; nucleotides outside the gene matches: 8. CDR1 SGHDT and CDR2 YYEEEE come from the germline V gene. The CDR3 sequence: CASSPNRGREQFF. CDR3 in DNA: TGTGCCAGCAGCCCGAACAGGGGCCGCGAGCAGTTCTTC.

The chain combines TRBV7-3 with TRBJ1-1; D is unclear. The CDR3 sequence is 14 residues long. V lost 5 bases and J 6 bases, leaving 16 bases between the germline ends. Germline V gene sequence: CDR1 SGHTA, CDR2 FQGTGA. CDR3 protein: CASSRSAGTAEAFF. The DNA for the CDR3 is TGTGCCAGCAGCCGATCGGCTGGTACCGCTGAAGCTTTCTTT.

This clone was picked up a small number of times. This sequence joins TRBV11-2 and TRBJ2-7, with D tentatively TRBD2 (6 bases). Germline-derived CDR1 and CDR2 are SGHAT and FQNNGV. V dropped 1 base and J dropped 5 bases, with 12 bases sitting between them. The CDR3 is 14 residues long. The CDR3 here is CASSLVLADDEQYF. For the CDR3, the DNA is TGTGCCAGCAGCTTAGTGTTAGCGGACGACGAGCAGTACTTC.

For this clone: In the same sample, other DNA sequences code for this CDR3. The chain has TRBV7-3 and TRBJ2-1; 10 bases are a match to TRBD2. Germline assignment: CDR1 SGHTA and CDR2 FQGTGA. V lost 5 bases, J lost 3 bases, and 1 base stayed unmatched. CDR3 length equals 14 residues. The DNA of the CDR3 is TGTGCCAGCAGCCCTAGCGGGAGCTACAATGAGCAGTTCTTC. Protein sequence: CASSPSGSYNEQFF. Combining the CDR3 with reference TRBV7-3 and TRBJ2-1 gives the whole variable domain GAGVSQTPSNKVTEKGKYVELRCDPISGHTALYWYRQSLGQGPEFLIYFQGTGAADDSGLPNDRFFAVRPEGSVSTLKIQRTERGDSAVYLCASSPSGSYNEQFFGPGTRLTVL.

Comment on this clone: Additional DNA sequences in this sample encode the identical CDR3. The CDR3, as DNA: TGCAGCGTTGAAGCCCGCACTGAAGCTTTCTTT. Encoded protein: CSVEARTEAFF. The rearrangement links TRBV29-1 to TRBJ1-1; D gene unclear. V gave up 1 base and J gave up 4 bases, with 4 bases separating them. Germline CDR1 and CDR2: SQVTM and ANQGSEA. CDR3 length: 11 residues.

This clone was recorded a few times. This chain connects TRBV29-1 to TRBJ2-1, with D unclear. The CDR3 is 12 residues long. The germline V gene has CDR1 SQVTM and CDR2 ANQGSEA. The V end lost 1 base, the J end lost 5 bases, and 6 bases lay between the germline ends. DNA for the CDR3: TGCAGCGTTGAAGGCGACCACAATGAGCAGTTCTTC. Residues: CSVEGDHNEQFF.

This chain joins TRBV13 and TRBJ2-1; 7 bases fit TRBD1. CDR3 size: 15 residues. V lost 5 bases and J lost 6; bases outside the gene matches: 10. The germline V gene encodes CDR1 PRHDT and CDR2 FYEKMQ (reference sequence). CDR3 in DNA: TGTGCCAGCAGCCTGGACCGGACAGGCGTCAATGAGCAGTTCTTC. Protein: CASSLDRTGVNEQFF.